The 15 T cell receptor beta chains below come from one sample, sequenced in a study of patients and donors after allogeneic stem cell transplantation (dated by TCRdb to 2018 to 2020). The receptor library was made with RT-PCR. The data were produced on a NextSeq 550. TCRdb took the public reads, trimmed them with fastp at Q25, ran MiXCR for clone calling and kept in-frame beta chains. Every CDR3 protein is listed once, alongside the most common genes and DNA of its rows. The sample table contains approximately 430,000 distinct CDR3 sequences; only one count was recorded for about a sixth of them. Less than 9.5% of the sample rests with the top ten. Sequenced sample: blood, either unsorted or a sorted T cell fraction (not recorded which). The receptors derive from a human donor who was either an allogeneic HSCT recipient or a stem cell or donor lymphocyte infusion donor (not recorded which). It is not recorded whose cells these are; they may come from a transplant donor.

This chain connects TRBV20-1 to TRBJ2-7; TRBD2 matches 11 bases. The germline gives CDR1 DFQATT, CDR2 SNEGSKA (reference sequence). The CDR3 covers 15 residues. V was clipped by 0 bases and J by 2 bases; unmatched bases: 3. The CDR3 DNA reads as TGCAGTGCTAGAGACGGGACTAGCGGAGCCTACGAGCAGTACTTC. This gives the protein CSARDGTSGAYEQYF.

This clonotype turned up a few times. The DNA for the CDR3 is TGCGCCAGCAGCCAGGCTAGCGGGGGCTCAGATACGCAGTATTTT. Translating it yields CASSQASGGSDTQYF. The chain combines TRBV4-3 with TRBJ2-3, with 10 bases that match TRBD2. The V segment lost 3 bases and the J segment 4 bases; nucleotides outside the gene matches: 4. This CDR3 comprises 15 residues. Germline values: CDR1 LGHNA, CDR2 YSLEER.

This clonotype has more than one count but fewer than ten. The chain employs TRBV5-1 and TRBJ2-2; D is possibly TRBD1 or TRBD2 (5 bases each). Trimming stripped 3 bases from V and 0 bases from J, with 18 bases between. The CDR3 consists of 18 residues. Germline V gene sequence: CDR1 SGHRS, CDR2 YFSETQ. CDR3 nucleotide sequence: TGCGCCAGCAGCTCGGGCTTGGGGACCCACGCGAACACCGGGGAGCTGTTTTTT. It encodes CASSSGLGTHANTGELFF.

The chain combines TRBV5-1 with TRBJ1-4; D may be TRBD1 (6 bases). V gave up 3 bases and J gave up 4 bases, with 13 bases separating them. CDR1 is SGHRS, CDR2 YFSETQ, per germline. The CDR3 runs to 15 residues. The DNA of the CDR3 is TGCGCCAGCAGCTCGGACGGGGGCTTTAATGAAAAACTGTTTTTT. Protein sequence: CASSSDGGFNEKLFF.

In its sample, this clonotype was seen a few times. The rearrangement joins TRBV6-1 to TRBJ1-3; D possibly corresponds to TRBD1 (6 bases). The CDR3 contains 15 residues. Germline loops: CDR1 MNHNS, CDR2 SASEGT. Trimming pared 0 bases from V and 9 bases from J, leaving 15 bases between. The CDR3 sequence is CASSEAAGASLTIYF. The CDR3 nucleotides are TGTGCCAGCAGTGAAGCGGCAGGGGCGAGTCTCACCATATATTTT.

The chain links TRBV6-1 to TRBJ2-3, with TRBD1 matching over 8 bases. The germline V gene has CDR1 MNHNS and CDR2 SASEGT. With V trimmed by 5 bases and J by 4 bases, 5 bases remained unmatched. The CDR3 spans 14 residues. The CDR3 spells CASSLGQGPDTQYF. The CDR3 bases are TGTGCCAGCAGTCTCGGACAGGGACCAGATACGCAGTATTTT.

There are a few counts of this clonotype. The chain is built from TRBV5-1 and TRBJ2-2; D may be TRBD2 (6 bases). The CDR3 is made up of 13 amino acids. V lost 1 base and J lost 7, with 8 bases in between. In germline, CDR1 is SGHRS, CDR2 YFSETQ. For the CDR3, the DNA is TGCGCCAGCAGCTTGCGGGAGATCGGGGAGCTGTTTTTT. This codes for CASSLREIGELFF.

The rearrangement uses TRBV12-3 or TRBV12-4 and TRBJ1-4; D unresolved. The CDR3 sequence is 14 residues long. V was cut by 2 bases and J by 8 bases, with 12 bases left in between. In nucleotides, the CDR3 is TGTGCCAGCAGTTTAAGCGGCGTCCAGGAAAAACTGTTTTTT. It translates to CASSLSGVQEKLFF.

The genes are TRBV6-1 and TRBJ2-5, with 10 positions matching TRBD2. The junction had 10 bases not matched to a gene; V was cut back by 5 bases and J by 1 base. CDR3 length: 17 amino acids. Germline V gene data show CDR1 as MNHNS and CDR2 as SASEGT. CDR3 sequence (DNA): TGTGCCAGCAGTCAGGGGCTAAAGCGGGGGGGCCAAGAGACCCAGTACTTC. It encodes CASSQGLKRGGQETQYF.

This clonotype was counted between two and nine times. V is TRBV12-3 or TRBV12-4 and J is TRBJ2-7; possible D gene TRBD1, 5 bases. CDR3 length: 14 amino acids. V lost 3 bases and J 2 bases, leaving 11 bases between the germline ends. The chain's CDR3 is CASSFQGQTYEQYF. CDR3 bases: TGTGCCAGCAGTTTTCAGGGCCAAACCTACGAGCAGTACTTC.

This clonotype is judged medium-sized. V is TRBV20-1 and J is TRBJ2-7, with D perhaps TRBD1 or TRBD2 (5 bases each). The V gene's germline CDR1 is DFQATT and CDR2 SNEGSKA (reference sequence). Trimming removed 6 bases at V and 2 bases at J, with 14 bases between. The CDR3 consists of 13 residues. The CDR3 is CSAQRDGTYEQYF. The CDR3 nucleotides read TGCAGTGCCCAACGGGACGGCACCTACGAGCAGTACTTC.

This clonotype has just a few counts. The chain is built from TRBV24-1 and TRBJ2-2; D is uncertain. This CDR3 region has 11 residues. Trimming left V 8 bases short and J 3 bases short, with 3 bases between. CDR1 is KGHDR and CDR2 is SFDVKD in the germline V gene. CDR3 region: CATTDTGELFF. As DNA, the CDR3 is TGTGCCACCACAGACACCGGGGAGCTGTTTTTT.

V is TRBV4-3 and J is TRBJ1-1, with 7 bases that match TRBD1. Germline V CDR1 and CDR2: LGHNA, YSLEER. V dropped 2 bases and J dropped 4; count of bases not matched to a gene: 7. The CDR3 runs 15 residues. The CDR3 region has the DNA TGCGCCAGCAGCCAATCATACAGGGGAGGCACTGAAGCTTTCTTT. Protein sequence: CASSQSYRGGTEAFF.

This clonotype was observed a few times. The chain links TRBV6-5 to TRBJ1-1; D is possibly TRBD1 (6 bases). The CDR3 loop spans 13 amino acids. Trimming removed 4 bases from V and 3 bases from J, with 9 bases in between. Germline loops: CDR1 MNHEY, CDR2 SVGAGI. CDR3 sequence reads: CASSWTAHTEAFF. Written as DNA, the CDR3 is TGTGCCAGCAGTTGGACAGCGCACACTGAAGCTTTCTTT.

The CDR3 bases are TGCGCCAGCAGCCAAGATAGAGGGAGCTCGCGGTCACCCCTCCACTTT. The encoded protein is CASSQDRGSSRSPLHF. The chain joins TRBV4-1 to TRBJ1-6; D gene uncertain. The CDR3 spans 16 residues. V was pared by 0 bases and J by 10 bases, with 16 bases between. Looked up from germline, CDR1 is MGHRA and CDR2 is YSYEKL.